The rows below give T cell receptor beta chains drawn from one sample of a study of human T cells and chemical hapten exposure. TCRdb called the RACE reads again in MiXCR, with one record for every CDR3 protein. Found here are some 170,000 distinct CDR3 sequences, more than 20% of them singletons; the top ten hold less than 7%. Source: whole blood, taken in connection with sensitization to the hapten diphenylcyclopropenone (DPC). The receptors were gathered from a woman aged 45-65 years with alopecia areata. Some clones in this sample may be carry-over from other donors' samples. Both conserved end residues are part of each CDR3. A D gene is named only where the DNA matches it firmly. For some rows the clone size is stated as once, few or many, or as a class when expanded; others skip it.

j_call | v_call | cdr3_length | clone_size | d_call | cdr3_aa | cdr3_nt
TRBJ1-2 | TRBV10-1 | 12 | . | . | CASSDSPEGYTF | TGCGCCAGCAGTGACTCCCCAGAGGGCTACACCTTC
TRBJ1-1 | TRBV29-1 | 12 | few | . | CSVAQWDTEAFF | TGCAGCGTCGCACAGTGGGACACTGAAGCTTTCTTT
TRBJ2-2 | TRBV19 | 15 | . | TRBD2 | CATGTSAPNTGELFF | TGTGCCACCGGGACTAGCGCCCCGAACACCGGGGAGCTGTTTTTT
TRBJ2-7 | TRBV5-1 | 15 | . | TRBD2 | CASSINSGRSYEQYF | TGCGCCAGCAGCATAAATAGCGGGCGCTCCTACGAGCAGTACTTC
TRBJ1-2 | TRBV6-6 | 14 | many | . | CASSYSQDIYGYTF | TGTGCCAGCAGTTACTCCCAGGACATCTATGGCTACACCTTC
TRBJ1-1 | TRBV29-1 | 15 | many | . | CSVWEPGRGNTEAFF | TGCAGCGTATGGGAACCGGGCCGGGGGAACACTGAAGCTTTCTTT
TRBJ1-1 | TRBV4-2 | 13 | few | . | CASSFTGTREAFF | TGTGCCAGCAGCTTCACCGGGACTCGTGAAGCTTTCTTT
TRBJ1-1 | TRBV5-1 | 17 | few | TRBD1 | CASSLGGQMIMNTEAFF | TGCGCCAGCAGCTTGGGGGGACAGATGATCATGAACACTGAAGCTTTCTTT
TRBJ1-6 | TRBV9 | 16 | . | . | CASSRRQSSYNSPLHF | TGTGCCAGCAGCCGCCGACAGAGCTCCTATAATTCACCCCTCCACTTT
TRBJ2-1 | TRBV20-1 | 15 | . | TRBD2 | CSATRLASIDNEQFF | TGCAGTGCAACCCGACTAGCATCGATCGACAATGAGCAGTTCTTC
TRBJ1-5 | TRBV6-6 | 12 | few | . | CASSARDQPQHF | TGTGCCAGCAGCGCACGGGATCAGCCCCAGCATTTT
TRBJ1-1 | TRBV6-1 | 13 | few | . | CASSGSGNTEAFF | TGTGCCAGCAGTGGTTCCGGAAACACTGAAGCTTTCTTT
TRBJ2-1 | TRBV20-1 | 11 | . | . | CSASRVGEQFF | TGCAGTGCTAGCAGGGTGGGTGAGCAGTTCTTC
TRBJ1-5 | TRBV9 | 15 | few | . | CASSVDGHSNQPQHF | TGTGCCAGCAGCGTAGACGGACATAGCAATCAGCCCCAGCATTTT
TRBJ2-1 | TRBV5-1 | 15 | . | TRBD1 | CASSLGTGGPGEQFF | TGCGCCAGCAGCTTGGGGACAGGTGGCCCGGGGGAGCAGTTCTTC
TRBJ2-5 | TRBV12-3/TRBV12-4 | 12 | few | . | CASSTPLTAQYF | TGTGCCAGCAGCACCCCCCTAACGGCCCAGTACTTC
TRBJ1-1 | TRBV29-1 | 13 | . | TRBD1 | CSVAPRGQDQAFF | TGCAGCGTTGCTCCAAGAGGACAGGACCAAGCTTTCTTT
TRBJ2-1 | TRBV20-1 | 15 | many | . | CSATVPGLDYNEQFF | TGCAGTGCTACTGTACCGGGACTTGACTACAATGAGCAGTTCTTC
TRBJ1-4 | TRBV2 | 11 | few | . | CASRQNEKLFF | TGTGCCAGCAGACAGAATGAAAAACTGTTTTTT
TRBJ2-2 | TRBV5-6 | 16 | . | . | CASSLGGGLNTGELFF | TGTGCCAGCAGCTTGGGAGGGGGTCTGAACACCGGGGAGCTGTTTTTT
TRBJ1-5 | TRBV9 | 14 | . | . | CASSVAGSNQPQHF | TGTGCCAGCAGCGTAGCGGGTAGCAATCAGCCCCAGCATTTT
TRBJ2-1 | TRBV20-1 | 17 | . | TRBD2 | CSALVGPRGRMYNEQFF | TGCAGTGCTTTAGTCGGGCCCCGCGGGAGGATGTACAATGAGCAGTTCTTC
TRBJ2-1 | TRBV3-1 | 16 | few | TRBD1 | CASSQERGTGGNEQFF | TGTGCCAGCAGCCAAGAGAGGGGGACAGGTGGGAATGAGCAGTTCTTC
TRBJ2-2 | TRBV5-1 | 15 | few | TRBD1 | CASSPTGAGTGELFF | TGCGCCAGCAGCCCGACAGGGGCTGGAACCGGGGAGCTGTTTTTT
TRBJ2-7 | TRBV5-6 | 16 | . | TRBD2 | CASSLAPSGGFYEQYF | TGTGCCAGCAGCTTGGCCCCTAGCGGGGGGTTTTACGAGCAGTACTTC
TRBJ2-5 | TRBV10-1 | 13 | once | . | CASSDGFGETQYF | TGCGCCAGCAGTGACGGTTTCGGAGAGACCCAGTACTTC
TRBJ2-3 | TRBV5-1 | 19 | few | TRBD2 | CASSLEGLGRRGSTDTQYF | TGCGCCAGCAGCTTGGAGGGACTAGGTCGAAGAGGAAGCACAGATACGCAGTATTTT
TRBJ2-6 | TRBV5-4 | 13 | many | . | CASSLEGYRVLTF | TGTGCCAGCAGCTTGGAGGGTTACAGGGTCCTGACTTTC
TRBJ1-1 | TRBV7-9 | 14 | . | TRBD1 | CASSRQGAGTEAFF | TGTGCCAGCAGCCGACAGGGGGCAGGCACTGAAGCTTTCTTT
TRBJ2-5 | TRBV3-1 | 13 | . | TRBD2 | CASGELAGGTQYF | TGTGCCAGCGGAGAACTAGCGGGAGGAACCCAGTACTTC
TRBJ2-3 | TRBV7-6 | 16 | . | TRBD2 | CASSREPSGSGDTQYF | TGTGCCAGCAGCCGGGAGCCTAGCGGGAGTGGGGATACGCAGTATTTT
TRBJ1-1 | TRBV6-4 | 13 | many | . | CASSEHLNTEAFF | TGTGCCAGCAGTGAGCACCTCAACACTGAAGCTTTCTTT
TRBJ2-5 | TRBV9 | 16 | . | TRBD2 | CASSVGLAGEGETQYF | TGTGCCAGCAGCGTAGGACTAGCGGGAGAGGGAGAGACCCAGTACTTC
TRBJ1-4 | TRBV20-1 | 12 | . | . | CSARGGAGELFF | TGCAGTGCTAGAGGGGGGGCTGGGGAACTGTTTTTT
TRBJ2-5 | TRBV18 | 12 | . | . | CASSRDQETQYF | TGTGCCAGCTCACGAGACCAAGAGACCCAGTACTTC
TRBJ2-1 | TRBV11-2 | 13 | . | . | CASSFNPNNEQFF | TGTGCCAGCAGCTTTAACCCGAACAATGAGCAGTTCTTC
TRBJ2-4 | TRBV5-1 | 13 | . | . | CASSYGGENIQYF | TGCGCCAGCAGTTATGGAGGGGAAAACATTCAGTACTTC
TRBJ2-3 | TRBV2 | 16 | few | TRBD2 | CASSDPSGKSTDTQYF | TGTGCCAGCAGTGATCCAAGCGGGAAGAGCACAGATACGCAGTATTTT
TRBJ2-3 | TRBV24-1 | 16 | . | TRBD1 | CATSDPTGKSTDTQYF | TGTGCCACCAGTGACCCGACAGGGAAAAGCACAGATACGCAGTATTTT
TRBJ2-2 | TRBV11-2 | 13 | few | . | CASSRGISGELFF | TGTGCCAGCAGCCGTGGTATATCCGGGGAGCTGTTTTTT
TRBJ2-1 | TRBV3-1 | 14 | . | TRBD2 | CASSHGSTSGHQFF | TGTGCCAGCAGCCATGGGTCAACTAGCGGGCACCAGTTCTTC
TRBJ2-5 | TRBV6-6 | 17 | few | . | CASSYSSARSGSGTQYF | TGTGCCAGCAGTTACTCGTCAGCACGTAGCGGTTCGGGGACCCAGTACTTC
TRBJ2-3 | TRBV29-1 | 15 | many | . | CSVDSWGEAKDTQYF | TGCAGCGTTGACTCGTGGGGCGAGGCGAAAGATACGCAGTATTTT
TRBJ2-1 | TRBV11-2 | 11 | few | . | CASSRGTGQFF | TGTGCCAGCAGCAGAGGGACCGGGCAGTTCTTC
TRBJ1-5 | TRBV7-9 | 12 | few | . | CASSLVEQPQHF | TGTGCCAGCAGCTTAGTCGAGCAGCCCCAGCATTTT
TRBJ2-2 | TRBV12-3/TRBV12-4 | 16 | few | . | CASSFSGSPGTGELFF | TGTGCCAGCAGTTTCTCGGGTTCTCCGGGGACCGGGGAGCTGTTTTTT
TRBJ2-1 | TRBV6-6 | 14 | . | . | CASTQTLGLGEQFF | TGTGCCAGCACCCAAACTTTGGGGCTGGGTGAGCAGTTCTTC
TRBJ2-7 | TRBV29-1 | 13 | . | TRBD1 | CSVDGQGAGEQYF | TGCAGCGTTGACGGGCAGGGGGCGGGGGAGCAGTACTTC
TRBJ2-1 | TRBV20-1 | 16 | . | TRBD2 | CSAREGRREPHNEQFF | TGCAGTGCTAGAGAGGGAAGGCGGGAGCCGCACAATGAGCAGTTCTTC
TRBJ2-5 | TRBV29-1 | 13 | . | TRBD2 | CSAQAGGWETQYF | TGCAGCGCTCAAGCGGGAGGATGGGAGACCCAGTACTTC
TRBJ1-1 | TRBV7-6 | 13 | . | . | CASSLRTNTEAFF | TGTGCCAGCAGCCTTAGGACGAACACTGAAGCTTTCTTT
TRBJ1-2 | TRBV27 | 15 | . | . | CASYAVWGQGTGYTF | TGTGCCAGCTATGCAGTTTGGGGGCAGGGGACGGGCTACACCTTC
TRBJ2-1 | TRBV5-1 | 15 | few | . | CASSLIGSSYNEQFF | TGCGCCAGCAGCTTGATTGGGTCGTCCTACAATGAGCAGTTCTTC
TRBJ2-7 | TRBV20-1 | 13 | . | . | CSARNAPNYEQYF | TGCAGTGCTAGAAACGCCCCGAACTACGAGCAGTACTTC
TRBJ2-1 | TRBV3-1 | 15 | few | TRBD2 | CASSLTGLAGVEQFF | TGTGCCAGCAGTCTTACGGGACTAGCGGGAGTTGAGCAGTTCTTC
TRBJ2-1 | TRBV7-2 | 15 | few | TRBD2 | CASSVSGISYNEQFF | TGTGCCAGCAGCGTTAGCGGGATCTCCTACAATGAGCAGTTCTTC